This T cell receptor (beta chain) was identified in a study of cytomegalovirus exposure and HLA in healthy donors (dated by TCRdb to 2016 to 2017). Background on the whole study: According to an earlier analysis of several hundred of the donors, 200 million or so T cells yielded 117 million unique TCR beta sequences and 250 to 350 Gb of sequence data. Roughly 300 gigabases of sequencing data and around 80 million unique TCR sequences made up an early release that covered over 550 HLA-typed donors. Among the approximately 430 genotyped donors, around 81% belonged to the genetic ancestry cluster associated with self-reported Caucasian donors. The study aimed to test whether cataloging public T cell receptors could reveal signatures of past pathogen exposure. Using immunosequencing, the study profiled T cell repertoires from around 680 subjects and related those repertoires to cytomegalovirus serostatus. Along with the approximately 650-subject first cohort, a separate validation cohort of around 110 different subjects was used. To predict cytomegalovirus infection status, the study brought together high-throughput TCR immunosequencing, statistical association of individual TCRs with disease status, and machine learning. In a later analysis, previously published TCR beta repertoires from several hundred donors were re-analyzed and high-resolution HLA genotyping was added so that TCR occurrence patterns could be studied. The later analysis used no new phenotypic data to find candidate immune exposures, relying instead on TCR beta sequences and their occurrence across donors. An earlier analysis of a few hundred of the donors applied high-throughput TCR beta sequencing to assess whether each TCR beta V gene segment acted as functional or pseudogenic. Alongside the repertoire data, information on donor age, sex, ethnicity and CMV serostatus was compiled. A later genetic analysis took genome-wide SNP genotypes for about 55% of the roughly 700 donors and used that subset as a discovery cohort. Every repertoire in the discovery cohort had been generated on one and the same sequencing platform. Both class I and class II loci were covered by HLA typing, at four-digit resolution. The number of typed donors differed by locus: about 629-630 for A, B, C, DRB1 and DQB1; approximately 520 for DQA1; 600 to 610 for DPA1; and roughly 470 for DPB1. Five DR-DQ haplotypes were handled as single units for association and clustering because linkage in the cohort was strong. On average, approximately 250,000 unique TCR beta nucleotide sequences were sequenced per donor among some 420 genotyped donors of the cohort, with roughly 20% of those sequences being non-productive. The full study reports these points: Broadly in line with IMGT annotations, most TCR beta V segments showed up in productive rearrangements about 87% or about 30% of the time in an earlier analysis of under 700 of the donors. A further reported finding was that TCR beta sequences accurately predicted the HLA-A and HLA-B alleles for most subjects in the first cohort. Because counts were too low, some 17 rarely observed V segments, including chromosome 9 orphons, were excluded from the earlier analysis of under 650 of the donors. In vitro tests confirmed that a few of the cytomegalovirus-associated TCR beta chains recognize cytomegalovirus antigens. Most CMV-associated TCR beta chains appeared to be HLA-restricted in a later analysis, and the HLA associations seemed to be driven largely by CMV exposure. Roughly uniform sequencing depth across donors was assumed in presence/absence analyses, although this assumption may not hold. A later analysis found that HLA-associated TCR beta chains were more clonally expanded and had lower generation probabilities than equally common non-associated chains. According to the authors, the approach could potentially be generalized to other disease states and immunological phenotypes. The cohort was sequenced for TCR beta chains only, and without alpha or paired-chain data the features that could be detected were limited. Immune exposure information for the cohort was limited to CMV serostatus. A later analysis reported that several top co-occurrence clusters appeared linked to parvovirus B19, influenza, CMV and Epstein-Barr virus. Some IMGT-functional V segments, including TRBV6-2 and TRBV6-3, could not be distinguished by the 87-base-pair reads and were therefore excluded. A group of highly shared sequence variants was considered likely to be a technical artifact of the sequencing pipeline. Because some donors lacked HLA typing at each locus, the association tests relied only on the typed subset. The study gave a list of roughly 150 TCR beta chains associated with cytomegalovirus. While some public TCRs were present in many individuals, most TCR sequences turned up only very rarely across donors. In a later analysis, around 17,000 TCR beta sequences were associated with specific HLA alleles at a false discovery rate of 0.05. The classifier was reported to diagnose cytomegalovirus status with high specificity and sensitivity in both the original and validation cohorts. Linkage disequilibrium might explain the correlated functional status among segregating V segments, but an unknown experimental factor could not be ruled out. In a later analysis, the rate of TCR association differed among HLA loci, with DRB1 alleles having the most associated TCRs and HLA-C alleles having the fewest. Compared with the 666-donor mean, donors in an Asian-associated ancestry cluster had fewer N-insertions in productive TCRs, according to a later genetic analysis. In a later genetic analysis, a missense DCLRE1C variant was associated with V-gene and J-gene trimming of TCR beta chains, and the association was replicated in an independent cohort. Strong co-occurrence of HLA alleles, especially DR and DQ, made assigning TCR associations to individual alleles difficult.

Library preparation was by the immunoSEQ multiplex PCR assay. For the multiplex PCR, a mixture combining 60 forward primers for TCR Vbeta segments and 13 reverse primers for TCR Jbeta segments was used. Amplification of the CDR3 region of rearranged TCR beta genes was performed with a multiplex PCR assay on genomic DNA. Amplified TCR beta libraries were sequenced as 87-base-pair reads on the Illumina HiSeq System. The source study handled its data this way. A later analysis tallied roughly 76 million unique TCR beta chains across the 666 repertoires, and some 10 million of those chains were shared by two or more donors. A nearest-neighbor algorithm error-corrected the raw reads and collapsed the reads into unique sequences, merging closely related sequences to remove PCR and sequencing errors. To assign V, D and J gene segments, CDR3 sequences were aligned to IMGT reference sequences. For a sequence to be retained, at least a six-nucleotide match to both a V gene segment and a J gene segment was required. Rearrangements were called productive when the CDR3 lacked stop codons and stayed in frame with V and J; all others were non-productive. CDR3 was defined according to IMGT convention as the region running from the second conserved V-encoded cysteine to the conserved J-encoded phenylalanine. The earlier analysis of 450 to 750 of the donors excluded any sequence lacking an unambiguous match to a single V gene segment. An earlier analysis of under 750 of the donors called V segments functional above 56.7% productive rearrangements and segregating when the between-donor standard deviation exceeded 5%. A statistical classification framework was developed to diagnose cytomegalovirus status using the catalog of TCR beta chain sequences. A later analysis assigned V and J genes by comparing TCR nucleotide sequences with IMGT/GENE-DB human TR gene sequences. A later analysis assigned CDR3 sequences and most-parsimonious VDJ recombination scenarios with the TCRdist pipeline. A later analysis defined each TCR beta chain by its CDR3 amino acid sequence plus V-gene family, and excluded reads lacking a unique V-gene family. To address suspected cross-contamination and a sequencing artifact, a later analysis removed approximately 590 highly shared, low-generation-probability nucleotide sequences. In a later analysis, a clonal expansion index for each public chain was calculated from normalized within-repertoire ranks of inferred template counts. In a later analysis, generation probabilities were computed with a VDJ recombination model fitted to out-of-frame rearrangements, and the resulting probabilities were checked against IGoR. In a later analysis, hypergeometric tests were used to score TCR-TCR, TCR-HLA and TCR-CMV co-occurrence, with a repertoire-size bias correction applied to TCR pairs. False discovery rates were estimated in a later analysis by permuting HLA or CMV assignments 20 times. In a later analysis, co-occurring TCRs were grouped using DBSCAN, and TCRdist sequence similarity was added for clustering within HLA-allele-positive subsets. For co-occurrence clustering, repertoires with fewer than 30,000 or more than 120,000 public chains were excluded, along with several repertoires with anomalous nucleotide sharing. As stored in TCRdb, this immuneACCESS dataset retains in-frame rearrangements with V and J assigned. A fraction of the clones does not appear; measured against another copy, unresolved V genes explain less than half of the discrepancy, and the remainder lacks a known reason. V and J calls plus clone size are reproduced from that table; the DNA served to infer D and trimming. The sample profile shows roughly 77,000 clones; roughly 70% of them were found once. The biggest ten clones account for 9% to 14% of the sample.

In total, 630 or so healthy bone marrow donors made up the cohort. At the time of sampling, all cohort members were nominally healthy, though unrecorded immune exposures were likely present. The donor tested CMV seropositive, placing the donor among the 289 seropositive members of the cohort. Every donor gave a peripheral blood sample, and the peripheral blood mononuclear cells from that sample were used for TCR beta sequencing. Genomic DNA was extracted from the blood cell samples with the Qiagen DNeasy Blood Extraction Kit. Of note for this clone: Its recognized antigen is unknown. Base qualities are not provided; no much larger clone lies one nucleotide away.

The trim is 6 bases for V and 2 bases for J, with a gap of 16 bases between the germline ends. In the germline V gene, CDR1 corresponds to SNHLY and CDR2 to FYNNEI. The CDR3 starts with the cysteine, ends with the phenylalanine, and has 15 residues. Only CDR3 DNA remains: 45 bases, in frame from the first base. The sequence came from a woman in her 40s in good health and CMV-seropositive. The material sequenced was PBMCs. The sequence is built from TRBV2 and TRBJ1-2, with an unclear D gene assignment. The sequence in DNA is TGTGCCAGCAGCGCTCGTGCACAGAGCAACTATGGCTACACCTTC. This encodes CASSARAQSNYGYTF. This CDR3, with the reference TRBV2 and TRBJ1-2 proteins standing in past its ends, gives the full variable domain EPEVTQTPSHQVTQMGQEVILRCVPISNHLYFYWYRQILGQKVEFLVSFYNNEISEKSEIFDDQFSVERPDGSNFTLKIRSTKLEDSAMYFCASSARAQSNYGYTFGSGTRLTVV.